This T cell receptor beta chain was found in a study of CD8 T cells in ankylosing spondylitis. CDR1 is MNHEY and CDR2 is SVGAGI in the germline V gene. J was trimmed by 3 bases and V by 2 bases; bases with no gene match: 3. The CDR3 is 16 residues long. From the 5' RACE reads, TCRdb called clonotypes with MiXCR, one entry per CDR3 protein. The sample shows about 460,000 distinct CDR3 sequences, over 4% of them seen only once. Of note for this clonotype: Its target is unknown.

General study results and limits: Made up of about eight highly homologous variants, a TCR beta motif appeared characteristic of ankylosing spondylitis blood. Significantly higher representation of disease-linked clones was reported for matched ankylosing spondylitis synovial fluid.

This receptor was obtained from a male donor with ankylosing spondylitis. V is TRBV6-5 and J is TRBJ2-7, with 14 positions matching TRBD2. Sequencing was done on a sample of blood, either unsorted or a sorted T cell fraction (not recorded which). CDR3 protein: CASSYLGTSGSYEQYF. DNA for the CDR3: TGTGCCAGCAGTTACCTCGGGACTAGCGGGAGCTACGAGCAGTACTTC.